This TCR beta chain was sequenced in a study of T cells in Graves' hyperthyroidism and ophthalmopathy. With V trimmed by 2 bases and J by 0 bases, 17 bases remained unmatched. Germline V CDR1 and CDR2: MNHEY, SMNVEV (reference sequence). CDR3 length: 20 residues. The diagnostic basis comprised clinical symptoms, serum thyroxine and TRAb, thyroid ultrasound and orbital computed tomography. In this sample, this clonotype turned up many times. TCR beta CDR3 sequences were amplified from RNA transcripts. HTBI primers were employed in a first-round RT-PCR of the TCR CDR3. One entry per CDR3 protein results from TCRdb running MiXCR on the multiplex PCR reads. The sample consists of some 350,000 distinct CDR3 sequences, roughly an eighth of them appearing once.

The V gene is TRBV27, the J gene TRBJ1-2; 8 bases fit TRBD1. This receptor was identified in a middle-aged woman with Graves' ophthalmopathy. Sequences were obtained from blood. CDR3 protein: CASSLKAPLDRALANYGYTF. CDR3 DNA: TGTGCCAGCAGTTTAAAAGCCCCCTTGGACAGGGCTTTAGCTAACTATGGCTACACCTTC.